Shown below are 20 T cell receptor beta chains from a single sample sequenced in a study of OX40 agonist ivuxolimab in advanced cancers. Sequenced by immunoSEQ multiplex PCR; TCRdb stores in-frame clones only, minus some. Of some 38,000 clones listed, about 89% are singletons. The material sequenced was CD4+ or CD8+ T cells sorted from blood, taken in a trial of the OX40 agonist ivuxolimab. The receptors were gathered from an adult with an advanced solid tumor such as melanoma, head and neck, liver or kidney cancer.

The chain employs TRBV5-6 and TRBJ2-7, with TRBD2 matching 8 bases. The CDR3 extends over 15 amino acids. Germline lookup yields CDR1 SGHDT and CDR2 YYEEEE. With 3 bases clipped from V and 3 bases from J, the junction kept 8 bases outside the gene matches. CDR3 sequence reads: CASSSYFAGGYEQYF. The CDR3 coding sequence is TGTGCCAGCAGCTCTTATTTTGCGGGAGGCTACGAGCAGTACTTC.

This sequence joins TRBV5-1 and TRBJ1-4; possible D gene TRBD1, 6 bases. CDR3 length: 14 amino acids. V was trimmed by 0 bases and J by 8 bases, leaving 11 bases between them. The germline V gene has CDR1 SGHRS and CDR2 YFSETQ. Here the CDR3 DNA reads TGCGCCAGCAGCTTGGGACAGGTGCCCGAAAAACTGTTTTTT. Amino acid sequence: CASSLGQVPEKLFF.

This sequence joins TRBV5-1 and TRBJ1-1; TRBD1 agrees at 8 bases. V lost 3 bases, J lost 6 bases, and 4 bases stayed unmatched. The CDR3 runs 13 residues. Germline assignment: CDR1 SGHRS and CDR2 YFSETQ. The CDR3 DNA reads TGCGCCAGCAGCTCGGACAGGGTGGCTGAAGCTTTCTTT. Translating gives CASSSDRVAEAFF.

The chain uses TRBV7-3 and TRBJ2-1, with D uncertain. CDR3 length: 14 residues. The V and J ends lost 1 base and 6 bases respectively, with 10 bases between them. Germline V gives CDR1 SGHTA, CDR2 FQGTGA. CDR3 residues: CASSLSPGSNEQFF. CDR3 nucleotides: TGTGCCAGCAGCTTAAGTCCAGGAAGCAATGAGCAGTTCTTC.

This CDR3 reads CASSLKGGRDQPQHF. The CDR3 DNA reads TGTGCCAGCAGCTTGAAGGGAGGGCGGGATCAGCCCCAGCATTTT. The V and J genes are TRBV7-9 and TRBJ1-5; D unclear. V was trimmed by 3 bases and J by 5 bases, leaving 14 bases between them. The CDR3 is 15 residues long. Germline values: CDR1 SEHNR, CDR2 FQNEAQ (reference sequence).

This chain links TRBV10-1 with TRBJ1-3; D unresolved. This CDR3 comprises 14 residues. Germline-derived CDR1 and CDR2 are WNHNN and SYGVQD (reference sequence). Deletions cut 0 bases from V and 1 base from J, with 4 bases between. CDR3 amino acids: CASSESGSGNTIYF. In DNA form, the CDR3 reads TGCGCCAGCAGTGAGTCTGGATCTGGAAACACCATATATTTT.

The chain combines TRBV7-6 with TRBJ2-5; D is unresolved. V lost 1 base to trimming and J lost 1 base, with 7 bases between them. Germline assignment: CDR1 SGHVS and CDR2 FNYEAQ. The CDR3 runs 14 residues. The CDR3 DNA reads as TGTGCCAGCAGCTTAGGGGCTCGCCAAGAGACCCAGTACTTC. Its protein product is CASSLGARQETQYF.

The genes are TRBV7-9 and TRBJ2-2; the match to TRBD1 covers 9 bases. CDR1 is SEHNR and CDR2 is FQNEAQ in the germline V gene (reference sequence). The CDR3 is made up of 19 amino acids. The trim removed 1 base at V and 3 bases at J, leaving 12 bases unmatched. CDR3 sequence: CASSLVLYKGTGHTGELFF. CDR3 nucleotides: TGTGCCAGCAGCTTAGTTTTATATAAAGGGACAGGGCACACCGGGGAGCTGTTTTTT. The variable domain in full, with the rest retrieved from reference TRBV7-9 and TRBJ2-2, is DTGVSQNPRHKITKRGQNVTFRCDPISEHNRLYWYRQTLGQGPEFLTYFQNEAQLEKSRLLSDRFSAERPKGSFSTLEIQRTEQGDSAMYLCASSLVLYKGTGHTGELFFGEGSRLTVL.

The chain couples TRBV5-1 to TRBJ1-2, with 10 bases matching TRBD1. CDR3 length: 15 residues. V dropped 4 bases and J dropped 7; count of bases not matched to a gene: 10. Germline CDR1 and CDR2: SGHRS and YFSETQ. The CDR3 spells CASSEETGGESGYTF. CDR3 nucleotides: TGCGCCAGCAGCGAAGAGACAGGGGGCGAGTCTGGCTACACCTTC.

CDR3 sequence: CASSLGPDRVNEQYF. DNA for the CDR3: TGCGCCAGCAGCTTGGGGCCGGACAGGGTTAACGAGCAGTACTTC. The chain employs TRBV5-1 and TRBJ2-7; 8 nucleotides align to TRBD1. This CDR3 has 15 residues. The trim removed 0 bases at V and 5 bases at J, leaving 7 bases unmatched. From germline, CDR1 is SGHRS and CDR2 YFSETQ.

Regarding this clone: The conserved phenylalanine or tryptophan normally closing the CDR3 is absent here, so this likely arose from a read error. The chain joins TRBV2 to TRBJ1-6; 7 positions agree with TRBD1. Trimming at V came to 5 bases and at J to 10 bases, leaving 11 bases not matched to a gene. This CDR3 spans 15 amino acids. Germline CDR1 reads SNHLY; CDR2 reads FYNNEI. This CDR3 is CASSREEGAGSPLHL. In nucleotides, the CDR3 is TGTGCCAGCAGTCGAGAGGAGGGGGCAGGGTCACCCCTCCACCTT.

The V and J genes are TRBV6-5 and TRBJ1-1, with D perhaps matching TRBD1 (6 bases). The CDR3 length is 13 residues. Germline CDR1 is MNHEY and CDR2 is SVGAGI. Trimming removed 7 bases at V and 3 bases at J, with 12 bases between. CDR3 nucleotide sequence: TGTGCCAGCACAGGGGCGCAGGACACTGAAGCTTTCTTT. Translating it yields CASTGAQDTEAFF.

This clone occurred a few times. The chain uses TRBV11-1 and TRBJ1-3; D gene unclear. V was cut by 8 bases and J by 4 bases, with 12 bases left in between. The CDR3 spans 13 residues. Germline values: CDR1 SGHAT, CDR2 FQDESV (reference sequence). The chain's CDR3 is CASSNPPGNTIYF. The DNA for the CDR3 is TGTGCCAGCTCAAATCCACCGGGAAACACCATATATTTT.

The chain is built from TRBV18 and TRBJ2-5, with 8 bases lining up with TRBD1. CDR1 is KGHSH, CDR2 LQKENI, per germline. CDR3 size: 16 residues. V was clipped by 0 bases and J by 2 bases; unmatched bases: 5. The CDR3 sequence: CASSPPGQAAQETQYF. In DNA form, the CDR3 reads TGTGCCAGCTCACCACCGGGACAGGCGGCTCAAGAGACCCAGTACTTC.

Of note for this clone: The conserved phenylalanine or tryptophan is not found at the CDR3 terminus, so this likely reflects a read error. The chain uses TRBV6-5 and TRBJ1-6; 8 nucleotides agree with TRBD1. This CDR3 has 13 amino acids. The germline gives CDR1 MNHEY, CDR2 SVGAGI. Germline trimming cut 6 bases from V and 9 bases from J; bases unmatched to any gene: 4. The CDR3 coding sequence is TGTGCCAGCAGGAGACAGGGGACTTCACCCCTCCACCTT. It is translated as CASRRQGTSPLHL.

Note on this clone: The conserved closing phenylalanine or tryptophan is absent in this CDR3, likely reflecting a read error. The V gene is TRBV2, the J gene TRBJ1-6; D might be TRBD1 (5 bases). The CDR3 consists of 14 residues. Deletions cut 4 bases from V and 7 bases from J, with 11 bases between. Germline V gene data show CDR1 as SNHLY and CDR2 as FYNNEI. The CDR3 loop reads CASSGDFSNSPLHL. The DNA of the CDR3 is TGTGCCAGCAGTGGGGACTTTTCAAATTCACCCCTCCACCTT.

CDR3 nucleotide sequence: TGTGCCAGCAGCTTAGAGATGAACACTGAAGCTTTCTTT. Encoded protein: CASSLEMNTEAFF. The chain recombines TRBV11-1 with TRBJ1-1; the D is unclear. The length of the CDR3 is 13 residues. Germline assignment: CDR1 SGHAT and CDR2 FQDESV (reference sequence). Trimming shortened V by 1 base and J by 0 bases, and 3 bases separated the two germline ends. Together with reference TRBV11-1 and TRBJ1-1, the CDR3 gives the full variable domain: EAEVAQSPRYKITEKSQAVAFWCDPISGHATLYWYRQILGQGPELLVQFQDESVVDDSQLPKDRFSAERLKGVDSTLKIQPAELGDSAMYLCASSLEMNTEAFFGQGTRLTVV.

The CDR3 coding sequence is TGCGCCAGCAGCTTCCAGGGGGCCCAAATGAACACTGAAGCTTTCTTT. It is translated as CASSFQGAQMNTEAFF. V is TRBV5-1 and J is TRBJ1-1, with 8 bases matching TRBD1. Trimming at V came to 2 bases and at J to 0 bases, leaving 6 bases not matched to a gene. Per the germline V gene, CDR1 is SGHRS and CDR2 is YFSETQ. This CDR3 has 16 amino acids. The complete variable domain, with remaining parts taken from reference TRBV5-1 and TRBJ1-1, reads KAGVTQTPRYLIKTRGQQVTLSCSPISGHRSVSWYQQTPGQGLQFLFEYFSETQRNKGNFPGRFSGRQFSNSRSEMNVSTLELGDSALYLCASSFQGAQMNTEAFFGQGTRLTVV.

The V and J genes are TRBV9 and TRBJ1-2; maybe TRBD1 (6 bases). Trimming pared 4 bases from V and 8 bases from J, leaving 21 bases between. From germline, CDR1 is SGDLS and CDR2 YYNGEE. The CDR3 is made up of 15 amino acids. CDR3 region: CASSNVLGGGSGYTF. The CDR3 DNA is TGTGCCAGCAGCAACGTGCTGGGGGGCGGGTCAGGCTACACCTTC.

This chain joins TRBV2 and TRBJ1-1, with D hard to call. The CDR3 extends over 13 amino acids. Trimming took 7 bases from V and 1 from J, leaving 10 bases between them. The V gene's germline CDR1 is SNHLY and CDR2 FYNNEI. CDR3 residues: CASTRDGNTEAFF. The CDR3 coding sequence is TGTGCCAGCACTAGAGACGGGAACACTGAAGCTTTCTTT. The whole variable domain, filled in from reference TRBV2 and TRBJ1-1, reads EPEVTQTPSHQVTQMGQEVILRCVPISNHLYFYWYRQILGQKVEFLVSFYNNEISEKSEIFDDQFSVERPDGSNFTLKIRSTKLEDSAMYFCASTRDGNTEAFFGQGTRLTVV.